Listed here are 26 T cell receptor beta chains from one sample, sequenced in a study of blood T cell repertoires in COVID-19. Repertoires were generated with immunoSEQ multiplex PCR, while TCRdb's copy carries only in-frame clones and drops some. The data show approximately 220,000 clones, around four fifths seen once. The sequenced material came from peripheral blood. These TCRs come from a woman between 40 and 55 years old with active or convalescent COVID-19.

The chain is built from TRBV11-2 and TRBJ2-6; D might be TRBD2 (6 bases). CDR3 length equals 19 residues. The V and J ends lost 5 bases and 1 base respectively, with 21 bases between them. CDR1 is SGHAT and CDR2 is FQNNGV in the germline V gene. CDR3 sequence reads: CASSKRTGTGGSGANVLTF. CDR3 in DNA: TGTGCCAGCAGCAAACGAACCGGGACTGGGGGTTCTGGGGCCAACGTCCTGACTTTC.

This chain uses TRBV4-1 with TRBJ1-2; D is possibly TRBD1 (6 bases). The CDR3 is 17 residues long. Trimming shortened V by 5 bases and J by 0 bases, and 19 bases separated the two germline ends. The germline CDR1 and CDR2 sequences are MGHRA and YSYEKL. The CDR3 region is CASSSIAQGLANYGYTF. Written as DNA, the CDR3 is TGCGCCAGCAGCTCAATTGCTCAGGGGCTAGCTAACTATGGCTACACCTTC.

This chain links TRBV7-9 with TRBJ1-2; 8 bases are shared with TRBD1. The CDR3 has 14 residues. V lost 1 base to trimming and J lost 8 bases; unmatched junction nucleotides: 6. Looked up from germline, CDR1 is SEHNR and CDR2 is FQNEAQ (reference sequence). The CDR3 protein is CASSLGDRSKGYTF. The CDR3 DNA reads as TGTGCCAGCAGCTTAGGGGACAGGTCAAAGGGCTACACCTTC.

This clone was observed a handful of times. The chain carries TRBV5-1 and TRBJ2-7; TRBD1 matches at 10 bases. The germline CDR1 and CDR2 sequences are SGHRS and YFSETQ. With 4 bases clipped from V and 5 bases from J, the junction kept 9 bases outside the gene matches. The CDR3 length is 15 residues. The CDR3 loop is CASSPGTGAVHEQYF. As DNA, the CDR3 is TGCGCCAGCAGCCCCGGGACAGGGGCTGTCCACGAGCAGTACTTC.

The chain couples TRBV13 to TRBJ2-3; 9 bases fit TRBD1. Per germline, CDR1 PRHDT and CDR2 FYEKMQ (reference sequence). This CDR3 region has 17 residues. V dropped 0 bases and J dropped 1; count of bases not matched to a gene: 5. In nucleotides, the CDR3 is TGTGCCAGCAGCTTAGGGTGGACAGGGGCTGGCACAGATACGCAGTATTTT. This sequence encodes CASSLGWTGAGTDTQYF. The complete variable domain, with remaining parts taken from reference TRBV13 and TRBJ2-3, reads AAGVIQSPRHLIKEKRETATLKCYPIPRHDTVYWYQQGPGQDPQFLISFYEKMQSDKGSIPDRFSAQQFSDYHSELNMSSLELGDSALYFCASSLGWTGAGTDTQYFGPGTRLTVL.

The chain combines TRBV11-3 with TRBJ1-2; D remains unclear. Germline V gene lookup returns CDR1 SGHNT and CDR2 YENEEA. V was pared by 0 bases and J by 2 bases, with 7 bases between. CDR3 length equals 14 residues. The chain's CDR3 is CASSLETNNYGYTF. The CDR3 DNA sequence: TGTGCCAGCAGCTTAGAGACAAACAACTATGGCTACACCTTC.

The chain carries TRBV7-2 and TRBJ1-3; no clear D. This CDR3 is 12 amino acids long. V was clipped by 5 bases and J by 4 bases, with 6 bases between them. Germline values: CDR1 SGHTA, CDR2 FQGNSA. For the CDR3, the DNA is TGTGCCAGCAGCCCGCAGGGAAACACCATATATTTT. It is translated as CASSPQGNTIYF.

V usage is TRBV13 and J usage is TRBJ1-1; D remains unclear. CDR1 is PRHDT and CDR2 is FYEKMQ in the germline V gene (reference sequence). V was pared by 4 bases and J by 0 bases, with 9 bases between. CDR3 length: 14 amino acids. The CDR3 here is CASSSRVMNTEAFF. The CDR3 nucleotides read TGTGCCAGCAGCTCACGGGTGATGAACACTGAAGCTTTCTTT.

The V and J genes are TRBV15 and TRBJ1-1, with D possibly TRBD1 on 5 matching bases. Trimming shortened V by 1 base and J by 2 bases, and 11 bases separated the two germline ends. Germline V gene sequence: CDR1 LNHNV, CDR2 YYDKDF (reference sequence). This CDR3 region has 15 residues. The CDR3 is CATSRARTPNTEAFF. CDR3 nucleotide sequence: TGTGCCACCAGCAGAGCCCGGACACCAAACACTGAAGCTTTCTTT. The whole variable domain, remainder taken from reference TRBV15 and TRBJ1-1, is DAMVIQNPRYQVTQFGKPVTLSCSQTLNHNVMYWYQQKSSQAPKLLFHYYDKDFNNEADTPDNFQSRRPNTSFCFLDIRSPGLGDTAMYLCATSRARTPNTEAFFGQGTRLTVV.

V and J are TRBV19 and TRBJ1-3; a possible D gene is TRBD1 (6 bases). Trimming shortened V by 7 bases and J by 9 bases, and 10 bases separated the two germline ends. CDR3 length: 11 residues. The germline gives CDR1 LNHDA, CDR2 SQIVND (reference sequence). In nucleotides, the CDR3 is TGTGCCAGTACAGGGGCTCTCACCATATATTTT. Translated: CASTGALTIYF.

J is TRBJ1-5 and V is TRBV7-6, with D maybe TRBD1 (5 bases). V lost 1 base, J lost 4 bases, and 11 bases lay in between. The CDR3 consists of 15 residues. Germline V gene lookup returns CDR1 SGHVS and CDR2 FNYEAQ. CDR3 region: CASSLGSNRNQPQHF. The DNA of the CDR3 is TGTGCCAGCAGCTTAGGGTCCAACAGGAATCAGCCCCAGCATTTT.

V and J are TRBV10-3 and TRBJ2-3, with TRBD2 identical over 15 bases. The germline gives CDR1 ENHRY, CDR2 SYGVKD. The CDR3 runs 15 residues. Trimming took 6 bases from V and 3 from J; bases not matched to a gene: 1. The CDR3 nucleotides read TGTGCCATCAGAGGGACTAGCGGGGGGACAGATACGCAGTATTTT. Protein: CAIRGTSGGTDTQYF.

J is TRBJ1-2 and V is TRBV19; D possibly corresponds to TRBD1 (6 bases). The CDR3 has 15 amino acids. The V end was cut by 6 bases, the J end by 4 bases, with 18 bases between. Looked up from germline, CDR1 is LNHDA and CDR2 is SQIVND (reference sequence). Here the CDR3 DNA reads TGTGCCAGTAGCAGGGGCGGGGAGGGCTTCTATGGCTACACCTTC. It is translated as CASSRGGEGFYGYTF.

The genes are TRBV7-9 and TRBJ2-7; TRBD1 matches at 7 bases. The CDR3 spans 15 residues. The V and J ends lost 7 bases and 1 base, in that order; junction bases with no gene match: 10. Germline-derived CDR1 and CDR2 are SEHNR and FQNEAQ (reference sequence). The CDR3 DNA follows: TGTGCCAGCAACGTTCAGACAGGGAATTCCTACGAGCAGTACTTC. Its translation: CASNVQTGNSYEQYF.

In this sample, this clone turned up once. CDR3 in DNA: TGTGCCAGCTCCCCTCAAGGGGGTAAAGAAAAACTGTTTTTT. This codes for CASSPQGGKEKLFF. V usage is TRBV18 and J usage is TRBJ1-4; TRBD1 might be the D (6 bases). Trimming removed 6 bases at V and 8 bases at J, with 16 bases between. Germline CDR1 KGHSH, CDR2 LQKENI. This CDR3 is built from 14 residues.

This chain links TRBV5-1 with TRBJ1-1, with D tentatively TRBD1 (5 bases). Between the trimmed V and J ends, which lost 1 base and 2 bases, there was a span of 12 bases. This CDR3 has 15 residues. Germline CDR1 SGHRS, CDR2 YFSETQ. The CDR3 sequence: CASSLSGGPNTEAFF. The CDR3 DNA is TGCGCCAGCAGCTTGAGCGGGGGACCAAACACTGAAGCTTTCTTT.

V usage is TRBV6-5 and J usage is TRBJ2-7; 9 nucleotides agree with TRBD2. Germline CDR1 MNHEY, CDR2 SVGAGI. This CDR3 has 15 amino acids. V trimming: 6 bases; J trimming: 2 bases; junction bases outside the gene matches: 8. The CDR3 sequence is CASRGGGAPAYEQYF. CDR3 DNA: TGTGCCAGCAGAGGCGGGGGGGCGCCAGCCTACGAGCAGTACTTC.

This clone was seen a single time. The chain uses TRBV4-2 and TRBJ1-3; tentatively, D is TRBD1 (6 bases). The CDR3 length is 16 residues. V gave up 3 bases and J gave up 2 bases, with 14 bases separating them. CDR1 LGHNA and CDR2 YNFKEQ come from the germline V gene. CDR3: CASSQIQGRAGNTIYF. CDR3 nucleotides: TGTGCCAGCAGCCAGATACAGGGAAGGGCTGGAAACACCATATATTTT.

This chain joins TRBV23-1 and TRBJ1-4; a weak D match, TRBD1 (6 bases). TRBV23-1 is sorted into the ORF group, with uncertain function. There are 15 residues in the CDR3. Trimming removed 7 bases at V and 7 bases at J, with 19 bases between. The CDR3 protein is CASNPGWGRGEKLFF. CDR3 bases: TGCGCCAGCAATCCAGGGTGGGGCAGGGGTGAAAAACTGTTTTTT.

The chain has TRBV19 and TRBJ2-3; maybe TRBD2 (6 bases). This CDR3 has 14 residues. The germline V and J ends were trimmed by 4 bases and 2 bases, with 10 bases remaining between them. Germline-derived CDR1 and CDR2 are LNHDA and SQIVND (reference sequence). The CDR3 here is CASSKAGTTDTQYF. In nucleotides, the CDR3 is TGTGCCAGTAGTAAGGCGGGAACCACAGATACGCAGTATTTT.

This rearrangement joins TRBV5-1 to TRBJ2-3; the match to TRBD1 covers 10 bases. V was clipped by 0 bases and J by 3 bases; unmatched bases: 4. The CDR3 totals 16 residues. The germline V gene has CDR1 SGHRS and CDR2 YFSETQ. This chain's CDR3 is CASSLDGGQGTDTQYF. As DNA, the CDR3 is TGCGCCAGCAGCTTGGATGGGGGACAGGGGACAGATACGCAGTATTTT.

The CDR3 DNA is TGTGCCAGCAGCGTAGGACAGCCTGGAAACACCATATATTTT. This gives the protein CASSVGQPGNTIYF. The V call is TRBV9, the J call TRBJ1-3, with D tentatively TRBD1 (5 bases). Germline assignment: CDR1 SGDLS and CDR2 YYNGEE. V lost 0 bases and J 2 bases, leaving 6 bases between the germline ends. The CDR3 is 14 residues long. Together with reference TRBV9 and TRBJ1-3, the CDR3 gives the full variable domain: DSGVTQTPKHLITATGQRVTLRCSPRSGDLSVYWYQQSLDQGLQFLIQYYNGEERAKGNILERFSAQQFPDLHSELNLSSLELGDSALYFCASSVGQPGNTIYFGEGSWLTVV.

This clone was picked up a small number of times. The genes are TRBV7-9 and TRBJ2-2; D not certain. Germline V gene sequence: CDR1 SEHNR, CDR2 FQNEAQ (reference sequence). The CDR3 runs to 13 residues. V lost 5 bases to trimming and J lost 0 bases, with 4 bases between them. DNA of the CDR3: TGTGCCAGCAGCCCTACGAACACCGGGGAGCTGTTTTTT. This encodes CASSPTNTGELFF.

This sequence joins TRBV19 and TRBJ1-6, with 8 bases matching TRBD1. Germline V gene lookup returns CDR1 LNHDA and CDR2 SQIVND (reference sequence). This CDR3 region has 13 residues. The V segment lost 6 bases and the J segment 10 bases; nucleotides outside the gene matches: 5. The CDR3 nucleotides read TGTGCCAGTAGGGGGACAGGTCGATCACCCCTCCACTTT. It translates to CASRGTGRSPLHF.

The V and J genes are TRBV11-3 and TRBJ2-1; possible D gene TRBD2, 8 bases. The CDR3 consists of 15 residues. Deletions cut 8 bases from V and 4 bases from J, with 18 bases between. Germline assignment: CDR1 SGHNT and CDR2 YENEEA. CDR3 protein: CASSDREGAYNEQFF. The CDR3 DNA follows: TGTGCCAGCTCGGACCGGGAGGGGGCTTACAATGAGCAGTTCTTC.

This chain joins TRBV9 and TRBJ2-5, with 14 bases that match TRBD2. This CDR3 is built from 16 residues. Germline V CDR1 and CDR2: SGDLS, YYNGEE. Losses at the gene ends were 2 bases for V and 2 bases for J; bases not matched to a gene: 2. This CDR3 is CASSVTSGRVQETQYF. The DNA of the CDR3 is TGTGCCAGCAGCGTGACTAGCGGGAGGGTTCAAGAGACCCAGTACTTC.